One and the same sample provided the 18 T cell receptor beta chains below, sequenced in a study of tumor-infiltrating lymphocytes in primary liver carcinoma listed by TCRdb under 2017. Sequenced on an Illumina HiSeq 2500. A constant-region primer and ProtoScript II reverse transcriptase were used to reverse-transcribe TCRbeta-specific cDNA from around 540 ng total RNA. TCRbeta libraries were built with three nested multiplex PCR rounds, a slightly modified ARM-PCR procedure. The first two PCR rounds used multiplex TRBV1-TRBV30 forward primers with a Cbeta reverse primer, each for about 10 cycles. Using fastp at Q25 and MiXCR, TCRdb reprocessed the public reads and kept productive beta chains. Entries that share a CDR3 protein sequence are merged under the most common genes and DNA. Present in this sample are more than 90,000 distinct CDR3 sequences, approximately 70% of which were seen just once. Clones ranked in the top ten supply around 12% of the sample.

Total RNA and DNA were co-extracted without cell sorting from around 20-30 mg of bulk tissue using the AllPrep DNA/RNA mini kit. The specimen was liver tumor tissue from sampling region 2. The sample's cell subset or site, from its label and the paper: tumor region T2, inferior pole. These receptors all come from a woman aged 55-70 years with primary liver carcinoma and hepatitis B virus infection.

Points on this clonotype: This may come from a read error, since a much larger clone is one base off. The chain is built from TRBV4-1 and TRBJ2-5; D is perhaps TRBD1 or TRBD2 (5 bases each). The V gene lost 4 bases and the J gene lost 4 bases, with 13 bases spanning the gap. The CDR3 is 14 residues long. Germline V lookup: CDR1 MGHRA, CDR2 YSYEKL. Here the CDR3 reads CASSPGAILETQYF. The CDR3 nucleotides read TGCGCCAGCAGCCCCGGGGCTATTCTAGAGACCCAGTACTTC.

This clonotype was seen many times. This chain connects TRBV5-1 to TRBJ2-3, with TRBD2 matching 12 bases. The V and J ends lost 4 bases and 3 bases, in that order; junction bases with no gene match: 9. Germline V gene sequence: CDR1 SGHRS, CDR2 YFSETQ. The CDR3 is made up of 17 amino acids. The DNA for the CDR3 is TGCGCCAGCAGCCTCCTCGGACTAGCGGGATCAACAGATACGCAGTATTTT. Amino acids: CASSLLGLAGSTDTQYF.

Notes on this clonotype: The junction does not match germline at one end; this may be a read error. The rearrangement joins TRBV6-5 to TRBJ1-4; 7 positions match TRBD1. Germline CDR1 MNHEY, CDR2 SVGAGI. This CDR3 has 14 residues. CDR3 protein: CVSSYRGGREKLFF. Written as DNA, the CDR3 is TGTGTCAGCAGTTACAGGGGCGGGCGTGAAAAATTGTTTTTT.

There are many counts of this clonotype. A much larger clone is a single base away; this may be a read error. CDR3 amino acids: CASSLAGQPCSDTQYF. Written as DNA, the CDR3 is TGTGCCAGCAGCTTAGCAGGGCAGCCGTGTTCAGATACGCAGTATTTT. V is TRBV11-2 and J is TRBJ2-3, with a possible D match to TRBD1 (5 bases). V was cut by 1 base and J by 4 bases, with 15 bases left in between. This CDR3 contains 16 residues. The germline V gene encodes CDR1 SGHAT and CDR2 FQNNGV.

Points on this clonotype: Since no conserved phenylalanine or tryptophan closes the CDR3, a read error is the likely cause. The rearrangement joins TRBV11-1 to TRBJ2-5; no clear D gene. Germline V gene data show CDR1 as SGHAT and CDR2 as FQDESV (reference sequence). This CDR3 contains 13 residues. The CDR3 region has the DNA TGTACCAGCAGCAAAGATCGTTTGGAGATCCAGTACTTA. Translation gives CTSSKDRLEIQYL.

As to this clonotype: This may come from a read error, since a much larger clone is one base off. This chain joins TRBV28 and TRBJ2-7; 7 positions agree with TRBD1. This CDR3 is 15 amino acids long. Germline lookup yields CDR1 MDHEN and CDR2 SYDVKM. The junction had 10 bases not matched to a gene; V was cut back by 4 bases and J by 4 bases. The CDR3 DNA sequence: TGTGCCAGCAGTTCCCACAGAGGGGGCTTGTACGAGCAGTACTTC. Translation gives CASSSHRGGLYEQYF. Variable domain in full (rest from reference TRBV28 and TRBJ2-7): DVKVTQSSRYLVKRTGEKVFLECVQDMDHENMFWYRQDPGLGLRLIYFSYDVKMKEKGDIPEGYSVSREKKERFSLILESASTNQTSMYLCASSSHRGGLYEQYFGPGTRLTVT.

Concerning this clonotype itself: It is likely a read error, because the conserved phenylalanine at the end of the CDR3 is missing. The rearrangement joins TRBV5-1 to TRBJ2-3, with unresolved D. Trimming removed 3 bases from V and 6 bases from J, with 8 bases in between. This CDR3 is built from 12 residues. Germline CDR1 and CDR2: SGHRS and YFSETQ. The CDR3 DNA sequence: TGCGCCAGCAGCTCATGGCCCGATACGCAGTATCTT. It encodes CASSSWPDTQYL.

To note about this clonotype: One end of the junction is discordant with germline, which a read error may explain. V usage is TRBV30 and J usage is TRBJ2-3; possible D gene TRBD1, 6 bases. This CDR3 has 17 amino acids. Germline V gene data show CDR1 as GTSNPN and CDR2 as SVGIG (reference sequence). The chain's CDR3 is CAWIGPPTGTSTDMQYF. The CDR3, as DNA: TGTGCCTGGATTGGTCCGCCGACAGGAACCTCCACAGATATGCAGTATTTT.

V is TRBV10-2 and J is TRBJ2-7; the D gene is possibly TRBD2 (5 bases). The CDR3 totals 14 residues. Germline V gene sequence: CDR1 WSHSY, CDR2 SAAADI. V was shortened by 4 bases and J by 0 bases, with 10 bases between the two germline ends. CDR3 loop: CASSGSGFSYEQYF. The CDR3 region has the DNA TGCGCCAGCAGTGGGAGCGGTTTCTCCTACGAGCAGTACTTC.

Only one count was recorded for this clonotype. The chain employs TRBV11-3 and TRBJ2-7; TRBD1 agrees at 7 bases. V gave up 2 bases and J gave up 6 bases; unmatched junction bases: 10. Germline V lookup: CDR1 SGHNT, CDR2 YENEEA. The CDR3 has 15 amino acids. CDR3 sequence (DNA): TGTGCCAGCAGCTTAAGGATAGGGGGCTGCCTCGAGCAGTACTTC. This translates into CASSLRIGGCLEQYF.

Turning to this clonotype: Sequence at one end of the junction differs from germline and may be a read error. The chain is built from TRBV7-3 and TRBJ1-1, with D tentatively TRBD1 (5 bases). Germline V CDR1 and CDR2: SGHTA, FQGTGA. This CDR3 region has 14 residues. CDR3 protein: CASSLSGEITEASF. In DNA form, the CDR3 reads TGTGCCAGCAGCTTATCGGGGGAGATCACTGAAGCTTCCTTT.

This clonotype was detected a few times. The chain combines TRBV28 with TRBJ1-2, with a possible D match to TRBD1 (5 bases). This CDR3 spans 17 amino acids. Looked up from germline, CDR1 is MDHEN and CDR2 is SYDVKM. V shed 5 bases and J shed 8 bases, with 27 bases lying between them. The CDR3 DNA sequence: TGTGCCAGCAGTACACAAAGGCCCGACAGTCTAGGGAGGGGCTACACCTTC. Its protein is CASSTQRPDSLGRGYTF.

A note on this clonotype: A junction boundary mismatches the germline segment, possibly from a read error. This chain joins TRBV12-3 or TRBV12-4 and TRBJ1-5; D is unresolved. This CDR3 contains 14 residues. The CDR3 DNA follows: TGCGCCAGCAGTTTAGCGTTAAATCATCAGCTCCAGCATTTT. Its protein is CASSLALNHQLQHF.

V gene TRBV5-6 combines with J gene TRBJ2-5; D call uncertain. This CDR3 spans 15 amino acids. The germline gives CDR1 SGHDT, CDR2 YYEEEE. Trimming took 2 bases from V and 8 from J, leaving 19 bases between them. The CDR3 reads CASSLWQDPRETQYF. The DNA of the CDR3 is TGTGCCAGCAGCTTATGGCAGGACCCTAGGGAAACCCAGTACTTC.

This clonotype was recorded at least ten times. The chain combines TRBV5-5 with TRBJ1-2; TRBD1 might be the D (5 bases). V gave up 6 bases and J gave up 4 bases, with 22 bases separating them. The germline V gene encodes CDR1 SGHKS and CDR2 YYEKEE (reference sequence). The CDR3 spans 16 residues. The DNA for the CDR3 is TGTGCCAGCACCCCCCAAGCGGCAGGGACGGGCTATGGCTACACCTTC. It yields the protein CASTPQAAGTGYGYTF.

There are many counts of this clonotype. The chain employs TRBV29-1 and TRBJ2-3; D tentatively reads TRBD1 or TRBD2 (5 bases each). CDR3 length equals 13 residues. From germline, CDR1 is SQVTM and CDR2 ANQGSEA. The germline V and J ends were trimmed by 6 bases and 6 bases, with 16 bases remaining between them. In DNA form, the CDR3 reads TGCAGCGTCCGGGACCCCTCAAGGGATACGCAGTATTTT. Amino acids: CSVRDPSRDTQYF.

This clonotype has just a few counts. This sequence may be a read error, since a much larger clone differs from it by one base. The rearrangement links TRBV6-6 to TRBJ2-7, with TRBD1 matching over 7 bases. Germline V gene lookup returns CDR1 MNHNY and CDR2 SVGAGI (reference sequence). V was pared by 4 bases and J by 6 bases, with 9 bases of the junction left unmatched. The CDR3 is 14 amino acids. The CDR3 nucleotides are TGTGCCAGCAGTTGCTTGACAGGGCAGGGCGAGCAGTACTTC. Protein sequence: CASSCLTGQGEQYF.

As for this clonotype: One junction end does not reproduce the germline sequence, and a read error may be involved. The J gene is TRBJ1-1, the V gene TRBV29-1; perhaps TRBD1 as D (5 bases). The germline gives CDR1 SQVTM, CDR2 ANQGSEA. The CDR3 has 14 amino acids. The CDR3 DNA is TGCGGCGTTACCCGCAGGGCCACGGGCACTGAAGCTTCCTTT. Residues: CGVTRRATGTEASF. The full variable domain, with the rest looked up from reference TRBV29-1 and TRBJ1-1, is SAVISQKPSRDICQRGTSLTIQCQVDSQVTMMFWYRQQPGQSLTLIATANQGSEATYESGFVIDKFPISRPNLTFSTLTVSNMSPEDSSIYLCGVTRRATGTEASFGQGTRLTVV.